The clone carrying this T cell receptor beta chain was detected only once. Germline trimming cut 7 bases from V and 5 bases from J; bases unmatched to any gene: 19. The CDR3 has 17 amino acids. Germline V gene lookup returns CDR1 SNHLY and CDR2 FYNNEI. This record belongs to a study of T cell changes during pregnancy in multiple sclerosis. The protocol was immunoSEQ multiplex PCR, while the TCRdb copy is restricted to in-frame clones and leaves out a portion. The top ten hold 2.8% of the sample, which has around 73,000 clones, 85% to 95% seen once. The chain has TRBV2 and TRBJ2-5, with TRBD2 identical over 7 bases. This receptor was taken from a female donor in good health, enrolled as a control in a pregnancy study. The sequencing used peripheral blood, collected in the third trimester of pregnancy. The CDR3 DNA follows: TGTGCCAGCACTCCCTTCGATGGCGGGAGAACCAGTGAGACCCAGTACTTC. It codes for CASTPFDGGRTSETQYF.